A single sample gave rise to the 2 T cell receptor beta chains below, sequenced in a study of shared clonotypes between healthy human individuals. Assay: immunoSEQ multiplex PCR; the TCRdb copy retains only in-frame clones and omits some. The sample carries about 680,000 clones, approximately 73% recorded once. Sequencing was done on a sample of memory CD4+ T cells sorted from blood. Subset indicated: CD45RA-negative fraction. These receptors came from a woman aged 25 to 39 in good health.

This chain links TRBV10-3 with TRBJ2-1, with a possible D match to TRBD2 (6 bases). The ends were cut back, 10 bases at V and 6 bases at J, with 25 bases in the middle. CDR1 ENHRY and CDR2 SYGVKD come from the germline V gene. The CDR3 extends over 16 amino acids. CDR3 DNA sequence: TGTGCCAGCAGCAAACCCCAGGGTGGAGGGTCCAATGAGCAGTTCTTC. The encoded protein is CASSKPQGGGSNEQFF.

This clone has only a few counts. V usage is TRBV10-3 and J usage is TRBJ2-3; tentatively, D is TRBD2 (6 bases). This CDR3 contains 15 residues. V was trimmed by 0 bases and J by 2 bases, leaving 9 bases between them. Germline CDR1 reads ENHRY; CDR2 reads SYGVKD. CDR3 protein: CAISESAGPTDTQYF. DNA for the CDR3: TGTGCCATCAGTGAGTCGGCGGGACCCACAGATACGCAGTATTTT.